What follows are 17 T cell receptor beta chains derived from one specimen sequenced in a study of T cell repertoires in cytomegalovirus infection. Via MiXCR, TCRdb re-called the reads, giving one row per CDR3 protein. The repertoire includes under 850,000 distinct CDR3 sequences, roughly 36% of them detected once, and 18% sits in the top ten. No antigens are known for them. The material was cultured PBMCs, obtained from culture after CMV antigen stimulation. These receptors originate from a human donor in good health (CMV status not recorded). Some clones in this sample may be carry-over from other donors' samples.

The chain has TRBV29-1 and TRBJ2-5; the D gene is possibly TRBD2 (6 bases). V lost 4 bases to trimming and J lost 2 bases, with 8 bases between them. Germline CDR1 is SQVTM and CDR2 is ANQGSEA. CDR3 length equals 12 residues. CDR3 nucleotides: TGCAGCGTTGGGGGGGTACAAGAGACCCAGTACTTC. Its protein product is CSVGGVQETQYF.

V gene TRBV7-9 combines with J gene TRBJ2-7, with D hard to call. Germline V gives CDR1 SEHNR, CDR2 FQNEAQ (reference sequence). This CDR3 has 11 residues. V lost 5 bases and J 5 bases, leaving 7 bases between the germline ends. CDR3 in amino acids: CASSPDDEQYF. The CDR3 DNA sequence: TGTGCCAGCAGCCCTGACGACGAGCAGTACTTC.

This clonotype was detected only a few times. The chain recombines TRBV7-8 with TRBJ2-5; 9 nucleotides agree with TRBD2. CDR1 SGHVS and CDR2 FQNEAQ come from the germline V gene. Unmatched junction bases numbered 4, after V lost 2 bases and J lost 0 bases. The CDR3 covers 16 residues. CDR3 sequence: CASSLRSGGHQETQYF. The DNA for the CDR3 is TGTGCCAGCAGCTTAAGGAGCGGGGGGCACCAAGAGACCCAGTACTTC.

This clonotype has only a few counts. The V gene is TRBV9, the J gene TRBJ1-6; D gene ambiguous. Germline V gene sequence: CDR1 SGDLS, CDR2 YYNGEE. CDR3 length: 13 amino acids. The V end lost 0 bases, the J end lost 8 bases, and 6 bases lay between the germline ends. The CDR3 DNA is TGTGCCAGCAGCGTAGGGATCTATTCACCCCTCCACTTT. Its protein product is CASSVGIYSPLHF.

The gene calls are TRBV27 and TRBJ1-1, with 7 bases aligning to TRBD1. The CDR3 consists of 14 residues. Germline V gene lookup returns CDR1 MNHEY and CDR2 SMNVEV (reference sequence). With V trimmed by 6 bases and J by 12 bases, 16 bases remained unmatched. CDR3 nucleotide sequence: TGTGCCAGCAGCAAGACAGGGATGATCTCCAGGACTTTCTTT. As protein: CASSKTGMISRTFF.

The chain uses TRBV18 and TRBJ1-2, with D possibly TRBD1 on 6 matching bases. Trimming took 3 bases from V and 0 from J, leaving 14 bases between them. This CDR3 has 16 amino acids. The germline CDR1 and CDR2 sequences are KGHSH and LQKENI. The CDR3 region has the DNA TGTGCCAGCTCACCCGGGACACCTCTTGCTAACTATGGCTACACCTTC. Translation gives CASSPGTPLANYGYTF.

This clonotype has a handful of counts. This chain connects TRBV6-2 or TRBV6-3 to TRBJ2-7, with 9 bases identical to TRBD2. This CDR3 is 13 amino acids long. The trim removed 8 bases at V and 7 bases at J, leaving 9 bases unmatched. Per germline, CDR1 MNHEY and CDR2 SVGEGT. The CDR3 is CASARTSAGEQYF. DNA for the CDR3: TGTGCCAGCGCTAGGACTAGCGCGGGGGAGCAGTACTTC.

In this sample, this clonotype turned up a few times. This chain links TRBV2 with TRBJ1-4, with a weak D call TRBD1 (6 bases). The CDR3 is 15 residues long. The germline gives CDR1 SNHLY, CDR2 FYNNEI. The V end lost 4 bases, the J end lost 3 bases, and 12 bases lay between the germline ends. CDR3: CASSVTGRSNEKLFF. In DNA form, the CDR3 reads TGTGCCAGCAGTGTTACAGGGAGGTCTAATGAAAAACTGTTTTTT. The full variable domain, completed using reference TRBV2 and TRBJ1-4, is EPEVTQTPSHQVTQMGQEVILRCVPISNHLYFYWYRQILGQKVEFLVSFYNNEISEKSEIFDDQFSVERPDGSNFTLKIRSTKLEDSAMYFCASSVTGRSNEKLFFGSGTQLSVL.

This clonotype turned up a few times. This chain links TRBV19 with TRBJ1-1; D perhaps matches TRBD1 (5 bases). The CDR3 is made up of 15 amino acids. V gave up 6 bases and J gave up 1 base, with 15 bases separating them. The germline V gene encodes CDR1 LNHDA and CDR2 SQIVND (reference sequence). CDR3 amino acids: CASSHRQNQNTEAFF. In DNA, the CDR3 is TGTGCCAGTAGCCACCGACAGAACCAGAACACTGAAGCTTTCTTT.

The V and J genes are TRBV7-9 and TRBJ2-1; 16 positions match TRBD2. This CDR3 comprises 15 residues. CDR1 SEHNR and CDR2 FQNEAQ come from the germline V gene (reference sequence). After removal of 5 bases from V and 10 bases from J, the junction contained 5 bases not matched to a gene. The CDR3 coding sequence is TGTGCCAGCAGCAGGGGACTAGCGGGGGGGCGCGAGCAGTTCTTC. It yields the protein CASSRGLAGGREQFF.

V and J are TRBV20-1 and TRBJ2-5, with D hard to call. CDR1 and CDR2 from the germline V gene are DFQATT and SNEGSKA (reference sequence). Deletions cut 5 bases from V and 3 bases from J, with 10 bases between. The CDR3 is 12 residues long. The CDR3 protein is CSASGRKETQYF. For the CDR3, the DNA is TGCAGTGCTTCGGGCCGCAAAGAGACCCAGTACTTC.

The chain combines TRBV4-1 with TRBJ2-3; the D is unclear. The germline CDR1 and CDR2 sequences are MGHRA and YSYEKL. This CDR3 has 14 amino acids. Trimming cost V 0 bases and J 5 bases, with 9 bases left between them. CDR3 region: CASSQEGPQDTQYF. The CDR3 DNA sequence: TGCGCCAGCAGCCAAGAAGGACCTCAAGATACGCAGTATTTT.

The V gene is TRBV6-2 or TRBV6-3, the J gene TRBJ2-2; D gene unclear. Trimming took off 7 bases at V and 4 bases at J, with 7 bases between the two ends. Germline assignment: CDR1 MNHEY and CDR2 SVGEGT. The CDR3 loop spans 12 amino acids. This CDR3 reads CASKPLTGELFF. The CDR3 bases are TGTGCCAGCAAGCCACTCACCGGGGAGCTGTTTTTT.

The chain links TRBV7-2 to TRBJ2-1; D is perhaps TRBD1 or TRBD2 (6 bases each). The J call may be mistaken, given a closer DNA end match to TRBJ2-7. The CDR3 spans 15 residues. The germline gives CDR1 SGHTA, CDR2 FQGNSA. CDR3 nucleotides: TGTGCCAGCAGCTCGGCGGGACAAGCGGCGAGTGAGCAGTACTTC. This sequence encodes CASSSAGQAASEQYF.

The chain carries TRBV7-2 and TRBJ2-1; perhaps TRBD2 as D (5 bases). The V and J ends lost 2 bases and 8 bases respectively, with 7 bases between them. CDR3 length: 12 residues. Germline CDR1 is SGHTA and CDR2 is FQGNSA. CDR3 DNA: TGTGCCAGCAGCTTAACGGGGTATGAGCAGTTCTTC. Translation: CASSLTGYEQFF.

The chain combines TRBV15 with TRBJ1-2; no definite D call. From germline, CDR1 is LNHNV and CDR2 YYDKDF (reference sequence). With 1 base removed from V and 6 bases from J, the gap between germline ends came to 6 bases. The CDR3 is made up of 12 amino acids. The CDR3 DNA reads TGTGCCACCAGCAGAGCTGGAGATGGCTACACCTTC. It translates to CATSRAGDGYTF. Complete variable domain (other parts from reference TRBV15 and TRBJ1-2): DAMVIQNPRYQVTQFGKPVTLSCSQTLNHNVMYWYQQKSSQAPKLLFHYYDKDFNNEADTPDNFQSRRPNTSFCFLDIRSPGLGDTAMYLCATSRAGDGYTFGSGTRLTVV.

This clonotype was counted many times. The rearrangement joins TRBV7-2 to TRBJ1-1; D unresolved. Trimming took off 4 bases at V and 6 bases at J, with 21 bases between the two ends. Germline V gene sequence: CDR1 SGHTA, CDR2 FQGNSA. The CDR3 runs 16 residues. CDR3 region: CASSSNRDGSRAEAFF. CDR3 bases: TGTGCCAGCAGCTCAAATCGGGATGGCAGCCGAGCTGAAGCTTTCTTT. Full variable domain (remainder filled in from reference TRBV7-2 and TRBJ1-1): GAGVSQSPSNKVTEKGKDVELRCDPISGHTALYWYRQSLGQGLEFLIYFQGNSAPDKSGLPSDRFSAERTGGSVSTLTIQRTQQEDSAVYLCASSSNRDGSRAEAFFGQGTRLTVV.